Below, one TCR beta chain is given with its context. Its antigen is unidentified. This sample was taken from a study of PD-1 blockade in classical Hodgkin lymphoma. Study conclusions and caveats: The origin of the repertoire differences remains undefined, with disease activity or prior therapy as possible causes. Anyone who began nivolumab under 1 year after ASCT was excluded.

Every one of the patients relapsed after autologous stem cell transplantation (brentuximab vedotin exposure was variable). Thawed PBMCs were subjected to magnetic negative selection, which yielded isolated CD8+ T cells. Assay: immunoSEQ multiplex PCR; the TCRdb copy retains only in-frame clones and omits some. The table has a few thousand clones, approximately 83% seen once. Germline lookup yields CDR1 LGHNT and CDR2 FRNRAP. The CDR3 contains 12 residues. The V end was cut by 8 bases, the J end by 2 bases, with 9 bases between. The V gene is TRBV12-5, the J gene TRBJ2-5, with D unclear. Source: CD8+ T cells from blood, taken at baseline. This TCR came from a human donor with classical Hodgkin lymphoma. This chain's CDR3 is CASRGVQETQYF. As DNA, the CDR3 is TGTGCTAGTCGTGGGGTTCAAGAGACCCAGTACTTC.